The T cell receptor beta chain under discussion was sequenced for a study of brain T cells in children with intractable seizures. Profiled with immunoSEQ multiplex PCR; TCRdb holds only in-frame clones, not every one. The profile shows 110,000 or so clones, around 94% of them singletons. V was clipped by 2 bases and J by 2 bases, with 23 bases between them. The CDR3 is made up of 19 amino acids. Germline CDR1 MNHEY, CDR2 SMNVEV (reference sequence). Findings of the study overall: Pre-surgery blood may have been undersampled, hiding some clones. Viral specificity was inferred only from CDR3 similarity; HCMV serostatus was unknown.

With regard to this clone: The antigen is unknown.

The sequenced cases were selected for having the highest brain T cell transcript signatures. Patients received at least one anti-epileptic drug before surgery. This rearrangement joins TRBV27 to TRBJ2-3; D might be TRBD1 (7 bases). This sample comprised peripheral blood, obtained at surgery. The receptor was derived from a boy younger than two with hemimegalencephaly and intractable seizures. As DNA, the CDR3 is TGTGCCAGCAGTTTACGGGACTGCCGACAGGGACCTCTCACAGATACGCAGTATTTT. It yields the protein CASSLRDCRQGPLTDTQYF.